The TCR beta chain described here comes from a study of cytotoxic CD8 clonotypes in ibrutinib-treated CLL (dated by TCRdb to the early 2020s). A note on the overall study: In this cohort, around 15 patients were treatment-naive and approximately twelve were relapsed/refractory, while around 17 had unmutated IGHV. Response samples were taken after a median of around 13 months on treatment, ranging from roughly 6 to 36 months. Cryopreserved peripheral blood mononuclear cells were obtained prior to treatment, at the time of response, and at either disease progression or sustained remission. Responses were partial in roughly 24 patients and complete in 2; after median approximately 5.5 years follow-up, about 15 stayed in remission and some twelve progressed. An average of roughly 250,000 productive templates and 80,000 to 100,000 productive rearrangements was obtained per sample. Longitudinal samples were obtainable from about 30% of the roughly 86 participants in the trial. All remission and progressive disease samples were collected while patients were still receiving ibrutinib. Overall study outcomes, separate from this receptor: Sampling times were not matched between sustained-remission and progressing patients, and lymph node repertoires were not studied. Baseline clonality was found to be higher than that of age-matched healthy donors and was strongly correlated with circulating CD8+ T-cell counts. At ibrutinib response clonality went up, during sustained remission it held steady, and at progression it dropped back toward baseline. Public clonotypes were rare and either contracted or stayed stable during treatment, and the rise in clonality at ibrutinib response reflected the expansion of private clonotypes.

With regard to this clone: The antigen it binds to is not known. Base qualities are missing; no much larger clone stands one base away.

Each clonotype received, on average, 10x coverage in deep resolution sequencing performed on a MiSeq, where the target depth lay between 1 in 1 million and 1 in 200,000 T cells. The immunoSEQ hsTCRB Kit was used to generate the TCR beta libraries. As for the authors' bioinformatics: The data were analyzed with ImmunoSEQ Analyzer and ImmunoSEQ Data Assistant, and V, D and J gene assignments followed IMGT definitions. Clonality, which ranges from 0 to 1, was calculated as one minus the normalized Shannon entropy of productive rearrangement frequencies. Only overrepresented clonotypes making up at least 0.05% of each patient's repertoire were included in the public clonotype analysis. More than ten repertoires from age-matched healthy donors, obtained from immuneACCESS, served as clonality controls. TCRdb obtained this table from immuneACCESS and retained in-frame rearrangements with V and J assigned. These tables miss some clones; where compared with another copy, unresolved V genes account for less than half of the shortfall, and the remainder is unexplained. From that table come the V and J calls and clone size; the DNA was used to work out D and trimming. In all, the sample holds approximately 320,000 clones, and roughly two thirds of those were seen once. The ten largest account for approximately 6% of the sample.

Roughly 2 micrograms of genomic DNA were extracted from cryopreserved PBMCs for TCR beta library preparation. Longitudinal blood samples from CLL patients receiving ibrutinib monotherapy were subjected to high-throughput TCR beta sequencing. The patients took part in an open-label, single-center phase 2 trial of ibrutinib monotherapy. CDR1 and CDR2, per the germline V gene (reference sequence), are MNHEY and SMNVEV. The CDR3 spans 14 residues, from the cysteine through the phenylalanine. The entry retains the CDR3 DNA only, 42 bases that are in frame from base 1. V ends up 2 bases short and J 7 bases short, with an unmatched junction base count of 4.

The clonotype comes from a human donor with chronic lymphocytic leukemia. The specimen was PBMCs, collected after 36 months of ibrutinib treatment. The chain joins TRBV27 to TRBJ2-1, with 8 bases matching TRBD2. In nucleotides, the sequence is TGTGCCAGCAGTTTAGGAGCGGGGGTGAATGAGCAGTTCTTC. Its protein is CASSLGAGVNEQFF.